This TCR beta chain derives from a study of regulatory T cells in long-lasting Graves disease. General observations from the study: Persistent patients had more shared public clonotypes (2,741) than new patients (around 950).

TCR beta libraries were built with iRepertoire HTBI primers and Arm-PCR of CDR3 regions. TCRdb passed the multiplex PCR reads through MiXCR, listing each CDR3 protein once. In the table there are approximately 500,000 distinct CDR3 sequences, roughly 21% of which are singletons. V dropped 5 bases and J dropped 7 bases, with 17 bases sitting between them. The CDR3 totals 15 residues. The germline CDR1 and CDR2 sequences are SGHVS and FQNEAQ. This clonotype appeared a few times. Its antigen is undetermined. The time point denotes: persistent/refractory GD, antithyroid drugs over 5 years with positive TRAb. Making the TCR library involved RNA that had been extracted from PBMCs.

The chain is built from TRBV7-8 and TRBJ2-2, with D hard to call. This clonotype was sampled from a female donor with Graves disease. Sequences were derived from peripheral blood mononuclear cells (PBMCs), sampled when the disease was refractory, from a patient treated with antithyroid drugs. The DNA of the CDR3 is TGTGCCAGCAGCCTCGGAGTGGATGGAGTCGGGGAGCTGTTTTTT. This sequence encodes CASSLGVDGVGELFF. The full variable domain, with the rest looked up from reference TRBV7-8 and TRBJ2-2, is GAGVSQSPRYKVAKRGQDVALRCDPISGHVSLFWYQQALGQGPEFLTYFQNEAQLDKSGLPSDRFFAERPEGSVSTLKIQRTQQEDSAVYLCASSLGVDGVGELFFGEGSRLTVL.